These 11 T cell receptor beta chains originate from one sample sequenced in a study of regulatory T cells in long-lasting Graves disease. This sample's time point: persistent/refractory GD, antithyroid drugs over 5 years with positive TRAb. PBMC-extracted RNA yielded the TCR library. Building of the TCR beta libraries involved iRepertoire HTBI primers and Arm-PCR of CDR3 regions. TCRdb re-derived calls from the multiplex PCR reads in MiXCR, one entry per CDR3 protein. The profile shows 450,000 or so distinct CDR3 sequences, around 20% of them singletons. The source was peripheral blood mononuclear cells (PBMCs), collected when the disease was refractory, from a patient treated with antithyroid drugs. Receptors were obtained from a female donor with Graves disease.

This clonotype came up many times. The rearrangement links TRBV20-1 to TRBJ1-4; perhaps TRBD1 as D (5 bases). Germline lookup yields CDR1 DFQATT and CDR2 SNEGSKA (reference sequence). This CDR3 has 14 amino acids. With 5 bases removed from V and 7 bases from J, the gap between germline ends came to 17 bases. CDR3 coding DNA: TGCAGTGCTGGGAAACAGGAATCGACTGAAAAACTGTTTTTT. It translates to CSAGKQESTEKLFF.

V usage is TRBV27 and J usage is TRBJ2-3; D uncertain. This CDR3 has 13 residues. CDR1 is MNHEY and CDR2 is SMNVEV in the germline V gene (reference sequence). Between the trimmed V and J ends, which lost 4 bases and 0 bases, there was a span of 5 bases. CDR3: CASSSASTDTQYF. The CDR3 nucleotides are TGTGCCAGCAGTTCTGCTAGCACAGATACGCAGTATTTT.

This chain links TRBV27 with TRBJ2-2; D may be TRBD1 (6 bases). The ends were cut back, 4 bases at V and 8 bases at J, with 8 bases in the middle. This CDR3 has 12 residues. Germline CDR1 MNHEY, CDR2 SMNVEV (reference sequence). In DNA, the CDR3 is TGTGCCAGCAGTTGGCAGGGGGGGGAGCTGTTTTTT. It is translated as CASSWQGGELFF.

In this sample, this clonotype turned up many times. The chain employs TRBV27 and TRBJ2-5; TRBD1 is a possible D gene (5 bases). V shed 5 bases and J shed 0 bases, with 7 bases lying between them. The length of the CDR3 is 13 residues. Germline CDR1 is MNHEY and CDR2 is SMNVEV (reference sequence). The CDR3 sequence: CASSRQYQETQYF. DNA for the CDR3: TGTGCCAGCAGTCGACAGTACCAAGAGACCCAGTACTTC.

This clonotype showed up just once. V gene TRBV19 combines with J gene TRBJ2-3; D is possibly TRBD1 (6 bases). The CDR3 sequence is 12 residues long. Trimming took off 7 bases at V and 6 bases at J, with 11 bases between the two ends. In germline, CDR1 is LNHDA, CDR2 SQIVND (reference sequence). CDR3 in DNA: TGTGCCAGTACCTCAGGGGAGGATACGCAGTATTTT. Its translation: CASTSGEDTQYF.

In its sample, this clonotype was seen a few times. The chain employs TRBV19 and TRBJ2-3, with D possibly called TRBD1 or TRBD2 (5 bases each). This CDR3 has 13 amino acids. V was cut by 3 bases and J by 3 bases, with 7 bases left in between. Germline CDR1 LNHDA, CDR2 SQIVND (reference sequence). The CDR3 nucleotides are TGTGCCAGTAGTATTGGGGGAACAGATACGCAGTATTTT. It is translated as CASSIGGTDTQYF. The complete variable domain, with remaining parts taken from reference TRBV19 and TRBJ2-3, reads DGGITQSPKYLFRKEGQNVTLSCEQNLNHDAMYWYRQDPGQGLRLIYYSQIVNDFQKGDIAEGYSVSREKKESFPLTVTSAQKNPTAFYLCASSIGGTDTQYFGPGTRLTVL.

This clonotype was found a few times. This chain uses TRBV30 with TRBJ2-5; 11 bases agree with TRBD2. The CDR3 has 19 amino acids. Germline CDR1 GTSNPN, CDR2 SVGIG (reference sequence). The junction had 17 bases not matched to a gene; V was cut back by 1 base and J by 4 bases. This CDR3 is CAWSENEPSGLAVGETQYF. For the CDR3, the DNA is TGTGCCTGGAGTGAAAACGAGCCCTCGGGACTAGCGGTGGGAGAGACCCAGTACTTC.

This clonotype was counted many times. The chain recombines TRBV20-1 with TRBJ2-7; TRBD2 agrees at 11 bases. Trimming at V came to 2 bases and at J to 4 bases, leaving 10 bases not matched to a gene. The CDR3 contains 16 residues. Germline CDR1 reads DFQATT; CDR2 reads SNEGSKA (reference sequence). The DNA of the CDR3 is TGCAGTGCTAGACCTACGACTAGCGGGGACATATACGAGCAGTACTTC. Translated, it gives CSARPTTSGDIYEQYF.

This clonotype has ten or more counts. The chain recombines TRBV29-1 with TRBJ1-2; D is unresolved. Trimming removed 3 bases from V and 2 bases from J, with 10 bases in between. Per the germline V gene, CDR1 is SQVTM and CDR2 is ANQGSEA. The CDR3 spans 13 residues. CDR3 sequence reads: CSVDNRLNYGYTF. CDR3 nucleotide sequence: TGCAGCGTTGACAATCGGTTGAACTATGGCTACACCTTC.

This clonotype was seen many times. The chain links TRBV3-1 to TRBJ2-7; 8 bases are shared with TRBD2. J lost 5 bases, V lost 1 base, and 4 bases had no gene match. Per germline, CDR1 LGHDT and CDR2 YNNKEL (reference sequence). The CDR3 is made up of 14 amino acids. CDR3 loop: CASSQGGGTNEQYF. The CDR3 region has the DNA TGTGCCAGCAGCCAAGGCGGGGGGACGAACGAGCAGTACTTC.

This clonotype was seen at least ten times. The genes are TRBV11-3 and TRBJ1-1; D uncertain. Germline values: CDR1 SGHNT, CDR2 YENEEA. The CDR3 covers 12 residues. V was cut by 11 bases and J by 3 bases, with 13 bases left in between. CDR3 nucleotide sequence: TGTGCCGGTAGGGTCTGGGACACTGAAGCTTTCTTT. It translates to CAGRVWDTEAFF.